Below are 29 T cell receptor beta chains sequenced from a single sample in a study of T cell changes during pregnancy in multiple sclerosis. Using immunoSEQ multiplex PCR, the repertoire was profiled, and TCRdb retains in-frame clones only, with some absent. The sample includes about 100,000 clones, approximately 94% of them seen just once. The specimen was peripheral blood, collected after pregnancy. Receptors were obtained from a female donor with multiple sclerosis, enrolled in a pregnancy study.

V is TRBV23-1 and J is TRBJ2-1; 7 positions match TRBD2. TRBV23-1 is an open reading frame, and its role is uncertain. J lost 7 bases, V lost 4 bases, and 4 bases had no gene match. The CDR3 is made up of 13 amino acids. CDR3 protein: CASSLGGRNEQFF. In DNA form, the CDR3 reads TGCGCCAGCAGTCTTGGCGGGAGAAATGAGCAGTTCTTC.

The CDR3 nucleotides are TGTGCCAGCAGCCCGGACATAGGGAATGAAAAACTGTTTTTT. Translation: CASSPDIGNEKLFF. This rearrangement joins TRBV27 to TRBJ1-4, with D maybe TRBD1 (5 bases). V dropped 6 bases and J dropped 5 bases, with 13 bases sitting between them. Germline assignment: CDR1 MNHEY and CDR2 SMNVEV (reference sequence). The CDR3 loop spans 14 amino acids.

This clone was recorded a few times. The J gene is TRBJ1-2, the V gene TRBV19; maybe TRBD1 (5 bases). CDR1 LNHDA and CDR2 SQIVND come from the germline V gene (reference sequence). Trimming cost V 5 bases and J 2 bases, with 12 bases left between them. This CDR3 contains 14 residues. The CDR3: CASSRQPTNYGYTF. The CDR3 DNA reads TGTGCCAGTAGTCGACAGCCGACGAACTATGGCTACACCTTC.

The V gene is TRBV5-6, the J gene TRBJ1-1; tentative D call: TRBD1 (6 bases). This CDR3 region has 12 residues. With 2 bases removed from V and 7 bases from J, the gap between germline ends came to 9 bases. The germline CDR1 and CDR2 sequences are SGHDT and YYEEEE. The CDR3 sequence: CASSFQGNEAFF. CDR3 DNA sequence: TGTGCCAGCAGCTTCCAGGGGAATGAAGCTTTCTTT.

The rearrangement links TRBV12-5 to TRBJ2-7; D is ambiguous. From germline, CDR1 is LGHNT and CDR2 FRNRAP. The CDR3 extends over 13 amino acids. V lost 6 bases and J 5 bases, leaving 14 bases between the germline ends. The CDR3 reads CASGPYGPDEQYF. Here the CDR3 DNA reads TGTGCTAGTGGCCCCTACGGTCCGGACGAGCAGTACTTC.

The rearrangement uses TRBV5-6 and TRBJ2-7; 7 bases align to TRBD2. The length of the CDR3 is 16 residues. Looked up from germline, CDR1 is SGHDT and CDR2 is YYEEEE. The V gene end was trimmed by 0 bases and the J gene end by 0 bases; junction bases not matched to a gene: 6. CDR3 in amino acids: CASSLGRAGVSYEQYF. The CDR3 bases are TGTGCCAGCAGCTTGGGGAGGGCGGGAGTCTCCTACGAGCAGTACTTC.

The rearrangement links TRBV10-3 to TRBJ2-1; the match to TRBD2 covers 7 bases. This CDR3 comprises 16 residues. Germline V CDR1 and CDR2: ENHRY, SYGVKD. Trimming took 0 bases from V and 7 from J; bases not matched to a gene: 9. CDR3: CAISESAGALVNEQFF. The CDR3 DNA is TGTGCCATCAGTGAGTCCGCGGGAGCGTTAGTAAATGAGCAGTTCTTC.

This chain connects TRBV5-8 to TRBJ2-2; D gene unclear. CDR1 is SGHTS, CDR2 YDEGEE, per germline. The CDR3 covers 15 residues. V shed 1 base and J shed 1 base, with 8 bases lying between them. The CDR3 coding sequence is TGTGCCAGCAGCTTGAGTTTGAGGAACACCGGGGAGCTGTTTTTT. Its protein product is CASSLSLRNTGELFF. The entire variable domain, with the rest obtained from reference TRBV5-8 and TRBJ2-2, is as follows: EAGVTQSPTHLIKTRGQQATLRCSPISGHTSVYWYQQALGLGLQFLLWYDEGEERNRGNFPPRFSGRQFPNYSSELNVNALELEDSALYLCASSLSLRNTGELFFGEGSRLTVL.

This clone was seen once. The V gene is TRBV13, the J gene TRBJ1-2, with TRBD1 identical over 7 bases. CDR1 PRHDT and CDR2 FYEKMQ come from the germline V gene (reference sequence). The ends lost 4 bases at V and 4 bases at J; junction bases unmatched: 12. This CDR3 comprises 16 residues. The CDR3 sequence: CASSSRGTEPLYGYTF. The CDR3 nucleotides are TGTGCCAGCAGCTCGCGAGGGACAGAACCCCTCTATGGCTACACCTTC.

CDR3 in amino acids: CASSIVPVGEQFF. For the CDR3, the DNA is TGTGCCAGTAGTATAGTCCCTGTCGGTGAGCAGTTCTTC. The chain carries TRBV19 and TRBJ2-1, with D unresolved. The CDR3 length is 13 residues. CDR1 and CDR2 (germline): LNHDA, SQIVND (reference sequence). V lost 1 base and J 9 bases, leaving 10 bases between the germline ends.

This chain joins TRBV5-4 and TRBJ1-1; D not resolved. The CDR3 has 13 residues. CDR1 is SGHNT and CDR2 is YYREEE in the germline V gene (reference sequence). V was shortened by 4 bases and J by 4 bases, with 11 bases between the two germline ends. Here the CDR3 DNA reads TGTGCCAGCAGCGCCCGATTAGCCACTGAAGCTTTCTTT. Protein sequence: CASSARLATEAFF.

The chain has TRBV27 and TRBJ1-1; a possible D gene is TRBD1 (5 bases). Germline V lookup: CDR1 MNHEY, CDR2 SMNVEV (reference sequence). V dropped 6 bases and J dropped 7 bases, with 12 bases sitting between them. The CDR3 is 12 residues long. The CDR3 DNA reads TGTGCCAGCAGGTCAGGGATTAGTGAAGCTTTCTTT. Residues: CASRSGISEAFF.

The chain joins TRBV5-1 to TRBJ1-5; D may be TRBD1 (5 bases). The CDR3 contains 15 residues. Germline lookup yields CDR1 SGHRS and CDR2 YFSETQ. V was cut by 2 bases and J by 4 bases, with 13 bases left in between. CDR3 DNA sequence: TGCGCCAGCAGCTTTATGTCAGGGTTGAATCAGCCCCAGCATTTT. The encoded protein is CASSFMSGLNQPQHF.

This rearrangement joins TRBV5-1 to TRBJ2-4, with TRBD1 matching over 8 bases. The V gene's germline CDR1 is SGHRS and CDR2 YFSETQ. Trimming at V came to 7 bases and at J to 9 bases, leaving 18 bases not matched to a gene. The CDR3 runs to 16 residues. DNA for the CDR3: TGCGCCAGCCGATTGATGAAAAGGACAGGGCGTGGCATTCAGTACTTC. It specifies CASRLMKRTGRGIQYF.

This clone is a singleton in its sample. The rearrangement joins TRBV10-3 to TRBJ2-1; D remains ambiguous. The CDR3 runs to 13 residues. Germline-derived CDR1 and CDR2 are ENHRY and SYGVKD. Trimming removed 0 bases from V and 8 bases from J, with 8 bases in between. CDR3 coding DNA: TGTGCCATCAGTGAGTCCCTTCCGGATGAGCAGTTCTTC. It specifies CAISESLPDEQFF.

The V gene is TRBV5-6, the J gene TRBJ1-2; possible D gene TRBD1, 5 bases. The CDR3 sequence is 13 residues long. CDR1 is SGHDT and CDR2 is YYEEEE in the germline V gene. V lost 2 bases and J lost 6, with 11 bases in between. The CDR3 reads CASSLATGDGYTF. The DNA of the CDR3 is TGTGCCAGCAGCTTAGCCACAGGTGATGGCTACACCTTC.

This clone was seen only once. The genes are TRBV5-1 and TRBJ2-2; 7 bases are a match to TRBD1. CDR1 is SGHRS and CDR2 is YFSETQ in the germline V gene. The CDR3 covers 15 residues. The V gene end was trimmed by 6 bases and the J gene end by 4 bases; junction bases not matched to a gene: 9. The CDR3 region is CASNRQGQSTGELFF. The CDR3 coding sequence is TGCGCCAGCAATAGACAGGGACAAAGCACCGGGGAGCTGTTTTTT.

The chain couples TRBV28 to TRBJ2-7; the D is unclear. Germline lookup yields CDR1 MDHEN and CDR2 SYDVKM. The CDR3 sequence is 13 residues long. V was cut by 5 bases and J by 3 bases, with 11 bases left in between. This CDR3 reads CASSPNLGYEQYF. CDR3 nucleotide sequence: TGTGCCAGCAGTCCGAACCTAGGCTACGAGCAGTACTTC.

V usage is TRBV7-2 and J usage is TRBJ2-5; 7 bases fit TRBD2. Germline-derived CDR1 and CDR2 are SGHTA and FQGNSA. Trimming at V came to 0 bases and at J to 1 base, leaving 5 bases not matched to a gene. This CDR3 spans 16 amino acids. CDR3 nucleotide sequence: TGTGCCAGCAGCTTAGCGCTGCTAGCGGTCCAAGAGACCCAGTACTTC. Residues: CASSLALLAVQETQYF.

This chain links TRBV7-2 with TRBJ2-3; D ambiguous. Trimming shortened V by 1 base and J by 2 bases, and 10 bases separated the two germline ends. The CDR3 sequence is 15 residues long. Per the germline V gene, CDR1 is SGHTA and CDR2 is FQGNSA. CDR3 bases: TGTGCCAGCAGCTTAGTTAGGAGTTTCACAGATACGCAGTATTTT. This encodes CASSLVRSFTDTQYF.

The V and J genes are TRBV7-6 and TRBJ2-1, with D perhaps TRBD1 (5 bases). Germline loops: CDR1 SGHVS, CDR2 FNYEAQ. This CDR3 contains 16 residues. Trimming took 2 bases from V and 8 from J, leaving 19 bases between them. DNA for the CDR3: TGTGCCAGCAGCTTAAGTTTTGGGCTGGTCAGGGATGAGCAGTTCTTC. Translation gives CASSLSFGLVRDEQFF. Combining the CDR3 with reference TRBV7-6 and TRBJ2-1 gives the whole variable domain GAGVSQSPRYKVTKRGQDVALRCDPISGHVSLYWYRQALGQGPEFLTYFNYEAQQDKSGLPNDRFSAERPEGSISTLTIQRTEQRDSAMYRCASSLSFGLVRDEQFFGPGTRLTVL.

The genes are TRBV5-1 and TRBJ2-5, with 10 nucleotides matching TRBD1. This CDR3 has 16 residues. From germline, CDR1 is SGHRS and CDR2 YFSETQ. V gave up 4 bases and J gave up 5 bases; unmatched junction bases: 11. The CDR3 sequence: CASSASGTGVGETQYF. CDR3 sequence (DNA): TGCGCCAGCAGCGCCTCCGGGACAGGGGTAGGGGAGACCCAGTACTTC.

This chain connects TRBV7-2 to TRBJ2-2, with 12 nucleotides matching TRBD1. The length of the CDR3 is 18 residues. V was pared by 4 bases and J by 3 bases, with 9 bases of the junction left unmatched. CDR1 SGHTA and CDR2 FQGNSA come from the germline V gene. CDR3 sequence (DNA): TGTGCCAGCAGCTCGGGGACAGGGGGCGTCTCGGACACCGGGGAGCTGTTTTTT. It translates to CASSSGTGGVSDTGELFF.

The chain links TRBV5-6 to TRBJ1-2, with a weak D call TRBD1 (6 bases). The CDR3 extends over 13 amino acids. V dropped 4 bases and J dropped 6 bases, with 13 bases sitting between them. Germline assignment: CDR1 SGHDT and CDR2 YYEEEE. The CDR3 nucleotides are TGTGCCAGCAGCCAGGGGAGAGGCGATGGCTACACCTTC. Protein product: CASSQGRGDGYTF.

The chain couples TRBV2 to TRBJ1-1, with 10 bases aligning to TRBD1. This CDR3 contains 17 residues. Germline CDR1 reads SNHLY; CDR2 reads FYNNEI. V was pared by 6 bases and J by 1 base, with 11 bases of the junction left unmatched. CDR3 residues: CASSQGQGPPRNTEAFF. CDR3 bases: TGTGCCAGCAGCCAGGGACAGGGGCCCCCTCGGAACACTGAAGCTTTCTTT.

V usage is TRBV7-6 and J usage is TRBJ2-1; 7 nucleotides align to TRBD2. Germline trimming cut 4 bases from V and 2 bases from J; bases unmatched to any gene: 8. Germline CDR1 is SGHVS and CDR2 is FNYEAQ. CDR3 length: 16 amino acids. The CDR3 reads CASSWRLAAAYNEQFF. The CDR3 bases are TGTGCCAGCAGCTGGAGGCTAGCGGCGGCCTACAATGAGCAGTTCTTC.

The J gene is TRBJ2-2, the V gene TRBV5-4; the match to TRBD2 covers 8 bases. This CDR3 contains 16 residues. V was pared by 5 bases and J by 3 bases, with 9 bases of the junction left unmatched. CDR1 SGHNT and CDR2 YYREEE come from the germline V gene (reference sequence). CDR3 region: CASSKRGGRYTGELFF. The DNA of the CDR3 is TGTGCCAGCAGTAAAAGGGGCGGGAGGTACACCGGGGAGCTGTTTTTT.

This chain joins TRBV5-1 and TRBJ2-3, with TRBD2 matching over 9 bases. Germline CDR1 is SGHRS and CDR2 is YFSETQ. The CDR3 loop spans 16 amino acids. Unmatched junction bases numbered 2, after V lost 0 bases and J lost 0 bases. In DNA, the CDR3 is TGCGCCAGCAGCTTGGGACTAGCGGTGAGCACAGATACGCAGTATTTT. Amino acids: CASSLGLAVSTDTQYF.

The CDR3 region has the DNA TGTGCCAGTAGTAATGGAGGAACCTACAATGAGCAGTTCTTC. It encodes CASSNGGTYNEQFF. This sequence joins TRBV19 and TRBJ2-1; possibly TRBD2 for D (5 bases). V was trimmed by 4 bases and J by 2 bases, leaving 9 bases between them. Per the germline V gene, CDR1 is LNHDA and CDR2 is SQIVND (reference sequence). The CDR3 length is 14 residues.